This entry lists 10 T cell receptor beta chains sequenced from one sample in a study of control samples from healthy donors and cancer patients. Using immunoSEQ multiplex PCR, the repertoire was profiled, and TCRdb retains in-frame clones only, with some absent. Of some 49,000 clones listed, 65% to 90% are singletons. Sequencing was performed on PBMCs. The source of these receptors is a woman aged 45-65 years with lung cancer.

The chain has TRBV5-4 and TRBJ2-2; tentative D call: TRBD1 (6 bases). Looked up from germline, CDR1 is SGHNT and CDR2 is YYREEE (reference sequence). V shed 4 bases and J shed 4 bases, with 14 bases lying between them. There are 15 residues in the CDR3. The CDR3 region is CASSPGQLATGELFF. CDR3 DNA sequence: TGTGCCAGCAGCCCCGGACAGTTGGCCACCGGGGAGCTGTTTTTT.

The chain combines TRBV4-3 with TRBJ2-2, with D unclear. From germline, CDR1 is LGHNA and CDR2 YSLEER. V was clipped by 1 base and J by 1 base, with 10 bases between them. The CDR3 is 16 amino acids. This CDR3 reads CASSQVGTQNTGELFF. CDR3 DNA: TGCGCCAGCAGCCAAGTAGGTACTCAGAACACCGGGGAGCTGTTTTTT.

The chain is built from TRBV7-2 and TRBJ2-1, with 9 positions matching TRBD2. CDR1 and CDR2 (germline): SGHTA, FQGNSA. J was trimmed by 0 bases and V by 1 base; bases with no gene match: 7. The length of the CDR3 is 18 residues. The CDR3 DNA is TGTGCCAGCAGCTTAGATAGCGGGGGCTCGAGCTCCTACAATGAGCAGTTCTTC. Its translation is CASSLDSGGSSSYNEQFF. Based on the CDR3 plus reference TRBV7-2 and TRBJ2-1, the full variable domain is GAGVSQSPSNKVTEKGKDVELRCDPISGHTALYWYRQSLGQGLEFLIYFQGNSAPDKSGLPSDRFSAERTGGSVSTLTIQRTQQEDSAVYLCASSLDSGGSSSYNEQFFGPGTRLTVL.

The chain carries TRBV28 and TRBJ2-5; D is perhaps TRBD1 or TRBD2 (6 bases each). Trimming removed 5 bases at V and 1 base at J, with 14 bases between. This CDR3 spans 15 amino acids. Germline-derived CDR1 and CDR2 are MDHEN and SYDVKM. CDR3 sequence: CASSRPGALQETQYF. The CDR3 DNA sequence: TGTGCCAGCAGTCGTCCGGGGGCCCTCCAAGAGACCCAGTACTTC.

The rearrangement links TRBV19 to TRBJ2-7; no clear D gene. The CDR3 is made up of 13 amino acids. Germline V gene data show CDR1 as LNHDA and CDR2 as SQIVND (reference sequence). Trimming cost V 5 bases and J 6 bases, with 14 bases left between them. The CDR3 sequence: CASSPKGLPEQYF. The CDR3 nucleotides are TGTGCCAGTAGTCCCAAGGGCCTACCCGAGCAGTACTTC. Variable domain in full (rest from reference TRBV19 and TRBJ2-7): DGGITQSPKYLFRKEGQNVTLSCEQNLNHDAMYWYRQDPGQGLRLIYYSQIVNDFQKGDIAEGYSVSREKKESFPLTVTSAQKNPTAFYLCASSPKGLPEQYFGPGTRLTVT.

The J gene is TRBJ1-2, the V gene TRBV7-9, with D perhaps matching TRBD1 (5 bases). This CDR3 has 15 amino acids. With 4 bases removed from V and 8 bases from J, the gap between germline ends came to 20 bases. CDR1 and CDR2 (germline): SEHNR, FQNEAQ (reference sequence). CDR3 sequence: CASSSTASREEGYTF. DNA for the CDR3: TGTGCCAGCAGCTCCACCGCGTCCAGGGAAGAAGGCTACACCTTC.

A single count supports this clone. The rearrangement joins TRBV10-3 to TRBJ2-2, with D uncertain. CDR1 and CDR2 from the germline V gene are ENHRY and SYGVKD. Trimming took off 4 bases at V and 1 base at J, with 10 bases between the two ends. The CDR3 length is 15 residues. CDR3 bases: TGTGCCATCAGTGGTGGACCGGAGAACACCGGGGAGCTGTTTTTT. Protein: CAISGGPENTGELFF.

This chain links TRBV7-9 with TRBJ2-7, with D possibly TRBD1 on 6 matching bases. With 5 bases removed from V and 1 base from J, the gap between germline ends came to 12 bases. This CDR3 is 14 amino acids long. Germline lookup yields CDR1 SEHNR and CDR2 FQNEAQ (reference sequence). CDR3 in amino acids: CASSLPGDSYEQYF. CDR3 sequence (DNA): TGTGCCAGCAGCCTACCAGGGGATTCCTACGAGCAGTACTTC.

V and J are TRBV19 and TRBJ1-1; the D is unclear. CDR1 and CDR2 (germline): LNHDA, SQIVND (reference sequence). CDR3 length: 16 residues. Deletions cut 2 bases from V and 4 bases from J, with 17 bases between. The CDR3 DNA is TGTGCCAGTAGTATAACAATAAGGGTTTTGAGCACTGAAGCTTTCTTT. Its translation is CASSITIRVLSTEAFF.

The chain is built from TRBV6-2 or TRBV6-3 and TRBJ1-2; 7 bases line up with TRBD1. CDR3 length: 15 residues. Germline CDR1 and CDR2: MNHEY and SVGEGT. The junction had 5 bases not matched to a gene; V was cut back by 0 bases and J by 4 bases. CDR3 in DNA: TGTGCCAGCAGTTACTCAGGGCGGACAGGCTATGGCTACACCTTC. Translating gives CASSYSGRTGYGYTF.